This T cell receptor (beta chain) was retrieved from a study of blood T cell repertoires in COVID-19. The repertoire was sequenced with immunoSEQ multiplex PCR; TCRdb's copy has only in-frame clones and lacks some. This table has around 88,000 clones, roughly 80% appearing once. Germline lookup yields CDR1 MNHNS and CDR2 SASEGT. V was clipped by 2 bases and J by 14 bases; unmatched bases: 10. The CDR3 runs 14 residues. This sequence originates from a man in his sixties with acute or convalescent COVID-19. The sequenced sample consisted of peripheral blood. V gene TRBV6-1 combines with J gene TRBJ1-2; 11 positions match TRBD1. Here the CDR3 DNA reads TGTGCCAGCAGTGAACCCGGGACAGGGGGAAGTGGGACCTTC. This gives the protein CASSEPGTGGSGTF.